The TCR beta chain under discussion was sequenced for a study of cytomegalovirus exposure and HLA in healthy donors. The study's findings and limits: Presence/absence results assume similar sequencing depth per donor, which may not hold. In a later analysis, roughly 17,000 TCR beta sequences were associated with HLA alleles at 0.05 false discovery rate. In the analysis, some V segments, TRBV6-2 and TRBV6-3 included, were excluded as indistinguishable.

PCR was performed using 60 Vbeta and 13 Jbeta primers. This table comes from immunoSEQ multiplex PCR, and its TCRdb copy is limited to in-frame clones, with some not included. The data contain more than 60,000 clones, about 82% of them singletons. A word on this clone: Its specificity is unknown.

This CDR3 has 12 residues. CDR1 MNHEY and CDR2 SVGAGI come from the germline V gene. V lost 2 bases and J lost 7, with 6 bases in between. Although they were nominally healthy when sampled, donors likely had unrecorded immune exposures. The V gene is TRBV6-5, the J gene TRBJ2-1, with a tentative D call TRBD2 (6 bases). The sequenced sample consisted of PBMCs. The clonotype originates from a woman aged 30 to 39 in good health and CMV-seronegative. The CDR3 protein is CASSYGGNEQFF. The DNA of the CDR3 is TGTGCCAGCAGTTACGGGGGGAATGAGCAGTTCTTC.